This TCR beta chain derives from a study of STAT3 mutations in large granular lymphocyte leukemia (dated 2019 in TCRdb). A note on the overall study: In roughly half of the longitudinally sequenced T-LGLL patients, canonical activating STAT3 mutations were detected. Each patient was sequenced at an average of approximately 4 time points, ranging from 2 to 8 samplings. One or more immunosuppressive therapy regimens were given to more than half of T-LGLL patients, and hematologic response was seen in about 42% of the treated patients. From an initial cohort of 200 to 250 LGL patients, over 15 representative T-LGLL cases were picked for longitudinal TCRbeta and STAT3 sequencing. Patients with T-cell large granular lymphocyte leukemia underwent serial deep sequencing of TCRbeta CDR3 and STAT3 to reconstruct clonal hierarchy and dynamics. A couple of patients with natural killer LGL leukemia were also sequenced longitudinally as controls within the study. The research as a whole found: Because no samples were available when a clone first appeared, clonal expansion was inferred from samplings taken at other points. The burden of the dominant TCR clone was higher than the STAT3 mutant burden in several patients, which suggests that the STAT3 mutation arose secondarily inside a clone that had already expanded. At least one immunodominant TCRbeta clonotype was present in every T-LGLL patient, and multiple immunodominant subclonotypes appeared in about half of the T-LGLL patients. TCR clonotype switching after therapy was observed in about 35% of the 18 patients, and all newly emerging clones were found to be STAT3 wild type. Variable intervals between samplings and differing treatment regimens complicated linking therapy response to changes in TCR clonal burden. Because codominant clonotypes persisted in some patients, a small but highly pathogenic clone may have been missed.

The same DNA, extracted from blood mononuclear cells, served for both the TCR sequencing and the STAT3 sequencing. This clone was seen a single time. The antigen it recognizes is unknown. Base qualities are missing; no much larger clone stands one base away. TCRbeta libraries were sequenced on an Illumina MiSeq, and an average of around 41,000 productive templates per sample was obtained. TCRbeta CDR3 libraries were generated with the immunoSEQ assay using multiplex PCR amplification. The authors processed their data as follows. Repertoire diversity was calculated as previously defined, with values near 0 taken to indicate extremely monoclonal samples. TCRdb's version of the immuneACCESS table is confined to in-frame rearrangements and falls short of the full clone set. An unresolved V gene accounts for under half of the shortfall where checked; the remainder is of unknown origin. The V and J calls and clone size come from that table; D and trimming were worked out from the DNA. Within this sample are approximately 31,000 clones, with more than 75% of them counted one time only. The ten largest account for approximately 12% of the sample.

The source is a man aged 60 to 75 with T-cell large granular lymphocyte leukemia. Some clones in this sample may be carry-over from other donors' samples. The age is the age at diagnosis. Sequenced material: peripheral blood mononuclear cells.

The nucleotide sequence reads as follows: TGTGCCAGCAGTTACGGGACTAGCCACAATGAGCAGTTCTTC. The translation is CASSYGTSHNEQFF. The sequence is built from TRBV6-6 and TRBJ2-1, and TRBD2 matches 9 of the central bases. For this chain, trimming is 2 bases at the V end and 5 bases at the J end, and the number of junction bases without a gene match is 1. CDR3 length: 14 amino acids, cysteine to phenylalanine. Only the CDR3 DNA stays, 42 bases, in frame from base 1. CDR1 MNHNY and CDR2 SVGAGI are derived from the germline V gene (reference sequence).